This T cell receptor beta chain was recorded in a study of Ad26.COV2.S vaccination and SARS-CoV-2 variants. Study-level background: Ad26.COV2.S shots went into the muscle once or twice, 56 days apart.

Germline loops: CDR1 MDHEN, CDR2 SYDVKM. The CDR3 runs 12 residues. With 0 bases removed from V and 7 bases from J, the gap between germline ends came to 6 bases. As for treatment: 15 to 20 received Ad26.COV2.S at low or high dose, single or two shots; about 5 received placebo; per-sample allocation not given. Samples came from day 63 after the first vaccine or placebo injection. In the vaccine, an Ad26 vector expressed the SARS-CoV-2 spike of the Wuhan strain. On this clone itself: The antigen remains unidentified.

Clones were read by immunoSEQ multiplex PCR, and TCRdb kept only the in-frame ones, dropping some. The sample has 440,000 or so clones, 90% seen once. Findings of the study overall: Possible underestimation of total T cell responses by the TCR breadth and depth analyses was noted.

The source material was peripheral blood, sampled in a trial of Ad26.COV2.S vaccine versus placebo. The clonotype originates from a person between 18 and 60 years old who received the Ad26.COV2.S COVID-19 vaccine or a placebo. V gene TRBV28 combines with J gene TRBJ1-2; D unclear. The CDR3 DNA follows: TGTGCCAGCAGTTTATGGCCCGCTGGCTACACCTTC. Translation gives CASSLWPAGYTF.